This TCR beta chain was documented in a study of response to subunit inactivated influenza vaccine. Deletions cut 3 bases from V and 6 bases from J, with 15 bases between. Germline CDR1 and CDR2: DFQATT and SNEGSKA (reference sequence). The length of the CDR3 is 13 residues. TCRdb processed the RT-PCR reads anew with MiXCR; each CDR3 protein has one entry. This sample has some 540,000 distinct CDR3 sequences, with around 21% found just once. This clonotype was observed a handful of times. This sample also belongs to another study, concerning T cells expressing NK-cell markers. As that report states: The cDNA for TCR beta came from 5'RACE template switching with UMIs. Of eight sequenced donors, seven were HCMV-seropositive and one HCMV-seronegative.

The specimen comprised CD4+ T cells sorted from PBMCs, sampled about 13 days after vaccination. The chain combines TRBV20-1 with TRBJ2-7; D is uncertain. The clonotype was recovered from a man aged 45 to 65 who received an inactivated influenza vaccine. The CDR3 spells CSASVQLVSEQYF. The CDR3 nucleotides are TGCAGTGCTAGCGTACAGCTCGTATCCGAGCAGTACTTC.